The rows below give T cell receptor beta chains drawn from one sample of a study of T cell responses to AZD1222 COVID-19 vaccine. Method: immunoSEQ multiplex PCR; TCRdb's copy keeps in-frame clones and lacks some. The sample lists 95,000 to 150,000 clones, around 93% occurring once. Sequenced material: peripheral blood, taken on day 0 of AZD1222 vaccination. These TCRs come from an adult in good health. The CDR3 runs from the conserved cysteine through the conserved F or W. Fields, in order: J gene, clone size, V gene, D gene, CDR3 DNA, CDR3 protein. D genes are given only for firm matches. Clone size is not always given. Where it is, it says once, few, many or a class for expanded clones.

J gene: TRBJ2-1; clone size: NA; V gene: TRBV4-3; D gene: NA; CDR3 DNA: TGCGCCAGCAGCCAAGACTTGGGATACAATGAGCAGTTCTTC; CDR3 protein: CASSQDLGYNEQFF
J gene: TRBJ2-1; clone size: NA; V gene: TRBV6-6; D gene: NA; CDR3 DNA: TGTGCCAGCAGTTACGGCAGGGCAAACTACAATGAGCAGTTCTTC; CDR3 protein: CASSYGRANYNEQFF
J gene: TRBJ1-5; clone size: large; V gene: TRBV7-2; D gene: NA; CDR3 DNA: TGTGCCAGCAGCCGAGAGAATCAGCCCCAGCATTTT; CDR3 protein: CASSRENQPQHF
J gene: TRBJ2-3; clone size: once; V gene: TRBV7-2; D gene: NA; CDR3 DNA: TGTGCCAGCAGCTTAGTCTTTGGGAGAACCACAGATACGCAGTATTTT; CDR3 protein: CASSLVFGRTTDTQYF
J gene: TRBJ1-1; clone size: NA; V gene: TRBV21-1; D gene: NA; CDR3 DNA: TGTGCCAGCAGCACGTGGACACCTATGAACACTGAAGCTTTCTTT; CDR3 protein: CASSTWTPMNTEAFF
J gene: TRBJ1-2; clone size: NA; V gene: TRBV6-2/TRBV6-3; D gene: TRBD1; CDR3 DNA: TGTGCCAGCAGTCGGACAGGGTATGGCTACACCTTC; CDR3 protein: CASSRTGYGYTF
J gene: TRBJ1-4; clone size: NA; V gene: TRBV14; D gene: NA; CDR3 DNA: TGTGCCAGCAGCCAACTGAGGACGGTGTCCAAAGGAAAACTGTTTTTT; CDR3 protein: CASSQLRTVSKGKLFF
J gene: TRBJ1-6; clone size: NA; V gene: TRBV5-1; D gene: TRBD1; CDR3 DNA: TGCGCCAGCAGCTTGAGCGGACAGGGGAGTTCACCCCTCCACTTT; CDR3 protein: CASSLSGQGSSPLHF
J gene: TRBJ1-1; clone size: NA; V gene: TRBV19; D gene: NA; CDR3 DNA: TGTGCCAGTAGTATCGGGCAGAACACTGAAGCTTTCTTT; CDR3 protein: CASSIGQNTEAFF
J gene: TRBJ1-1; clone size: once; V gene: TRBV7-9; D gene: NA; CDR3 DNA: TGTGCCAGCACCCGGTGGGGGGCCACTGAAGCTTTCTTT; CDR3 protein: CASTRWGATEAFF
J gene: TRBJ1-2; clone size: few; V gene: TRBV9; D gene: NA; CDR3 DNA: TGTGCCAGCAGACATAGGACGGACTATGGCTACACCTTC; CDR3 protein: CASRHRTDYGYTF
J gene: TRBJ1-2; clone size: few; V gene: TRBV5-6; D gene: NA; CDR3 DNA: TGTGCCAGCAGCTTGGGTGGACACCACTATGGCTACACCTTC; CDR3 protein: CASSLGGHHYGYTF
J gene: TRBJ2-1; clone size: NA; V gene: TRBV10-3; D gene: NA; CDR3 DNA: TGTGCCATCAGTGAGTCCTCAGGGTCCAATGAGCAGTTCTTC; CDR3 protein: CAISESSGSNEQFF
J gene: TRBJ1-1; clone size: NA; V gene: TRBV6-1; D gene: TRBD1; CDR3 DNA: TGTGCCAGCAGTTCGTCAGGGGGCTGGAACACTGAAGCTTTCTTT; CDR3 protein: CASSSSGGWNTEAFF
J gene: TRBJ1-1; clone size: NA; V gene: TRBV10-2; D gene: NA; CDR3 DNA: TGCGCCAGCACCGATGGCGTAAAGAACACTGAAGCTTTCTTT; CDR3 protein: CASTDGVKNTEAFF
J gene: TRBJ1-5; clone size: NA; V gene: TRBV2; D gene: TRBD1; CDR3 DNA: TGTGCCAGCAGGGACAGGGGAGGCAATCAGCCCCAGCATTTT; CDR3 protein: CASRDRGGNQPQHF
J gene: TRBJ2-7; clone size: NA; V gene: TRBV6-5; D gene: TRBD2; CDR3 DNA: TGTGCCAGCAGCCTCACTAGCGGGGGGGCCTACGAGCAGTACTTC; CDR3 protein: CASSLTSGGAYEQYF
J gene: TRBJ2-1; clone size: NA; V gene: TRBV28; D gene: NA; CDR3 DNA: TGTGCCAGCACCTCGATGATCTTAGCCTACAATGAGCAGTTCTTC; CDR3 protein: CASTSMILAYNEQFF
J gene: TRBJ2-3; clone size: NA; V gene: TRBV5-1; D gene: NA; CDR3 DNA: TGCGCCAGCAGCTTGGGAGGGGACGGGGGAGGACATACGCAGTATTTT; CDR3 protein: CASSLGGDGGGHTQYF
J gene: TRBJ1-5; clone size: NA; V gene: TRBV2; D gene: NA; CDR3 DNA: TGTGCCAGCACGGACAGCCAAAGCAATCAGCCCCAGCATTTT; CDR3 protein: CASTDSQSNQPQHF
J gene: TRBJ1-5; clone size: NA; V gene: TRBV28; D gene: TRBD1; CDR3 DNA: TGTGCCAGCAGTCCCCACCGCGGGACAGCTCATCAGCCCCAGCATTTT; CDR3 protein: CASSPHRGTAHQPQHF
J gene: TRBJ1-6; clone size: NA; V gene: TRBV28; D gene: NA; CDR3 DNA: TGTGCCAGCAGTTTATCAGGGAGGAATTCACCCCTCCACTTT; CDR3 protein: CASSLSGRNSPLHF
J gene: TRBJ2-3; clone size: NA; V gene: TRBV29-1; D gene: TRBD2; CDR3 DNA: TGCAGCGTTCGACTAACTAGCGGGGGGTTTGAAAATACGCAGTATTTT; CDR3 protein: CSVRLTSGGFENTQYF
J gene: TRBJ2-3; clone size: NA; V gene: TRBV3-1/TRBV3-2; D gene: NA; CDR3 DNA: TGTGCCAGCAGCCAAGCCACAGGGAGCACAGATACGCAGTATTTT; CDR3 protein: CASSQATGSTDTQYF
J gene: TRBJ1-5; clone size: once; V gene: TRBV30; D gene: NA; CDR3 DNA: TGTGCCTGGAGGCGGGAGGGGGGCAATCAGCCCCAGCATTTT; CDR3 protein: CAWRREGGNQPQHF
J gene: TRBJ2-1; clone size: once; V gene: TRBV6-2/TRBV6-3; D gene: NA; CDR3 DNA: TGTGCCAGCAGTTCCCGGGACGGCACCTACAATGAGCAGTTCTTC; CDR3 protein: CASSSRDGTYNEQFF
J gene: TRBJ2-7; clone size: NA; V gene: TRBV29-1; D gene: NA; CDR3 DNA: TGCAGCGTTGGGACTTTCCGATCCGAGCAGTACTTC; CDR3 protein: CSVGTFRSEQYF
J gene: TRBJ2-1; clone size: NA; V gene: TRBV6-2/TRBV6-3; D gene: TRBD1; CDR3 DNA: TGTGCCAGCAGTTACTCGAGGCGGGACAGGGGGCTCTACAATGAGCAGTTCTTC; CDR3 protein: CASSYSRRDRGLYNEQFF
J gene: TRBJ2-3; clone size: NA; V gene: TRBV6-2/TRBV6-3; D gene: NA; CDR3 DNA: TGTGCCAGCAGTTACCCCCAGGCGCAGTATTTT; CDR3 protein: CASSYPQAQYF
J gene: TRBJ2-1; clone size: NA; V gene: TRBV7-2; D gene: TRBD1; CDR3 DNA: TGTGCCAGCAGCTTAGGGGGACAGCCCGGTGGTGGGCAGTTCTTC; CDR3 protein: CASSLGGQPGGGQFF
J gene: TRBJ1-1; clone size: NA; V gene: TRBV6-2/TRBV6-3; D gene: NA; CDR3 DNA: TGTGCCAGCAGTTACCCCTTTGAACACACTGAAGCTTTCTTT; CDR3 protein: CASSYPFEHTEAFF
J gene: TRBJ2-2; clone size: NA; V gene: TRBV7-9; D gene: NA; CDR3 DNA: TGTGCCAGCAGCTTTTACAGGGCGCCCGGGGAGCTGTTTTTT; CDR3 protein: CASSFYRAPGELFF
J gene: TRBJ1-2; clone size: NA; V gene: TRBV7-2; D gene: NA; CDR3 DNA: TGTGCCAGCTCTACGGGCAGGCCCAACTATGGCTACACCTTC; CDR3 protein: CASSTGRPNYGYTF
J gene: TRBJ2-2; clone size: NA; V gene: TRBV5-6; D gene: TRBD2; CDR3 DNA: TGTGCCAGCAGCACTACTAGCGGGAGGACCGGGGAGCTGTTTTTT; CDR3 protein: CASSTTSGRTGELFF
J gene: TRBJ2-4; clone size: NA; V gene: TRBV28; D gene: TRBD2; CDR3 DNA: TGTGCCAGCTCGTCGCAGCGGGAGCCCGTCTCCGCGGCCAAAAACATTCAGTACTTC; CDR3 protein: CASSSQREPVSAAKNIQYF
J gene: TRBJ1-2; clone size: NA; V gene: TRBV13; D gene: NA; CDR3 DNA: TGTGCCAGCAGCTCCAGGGCGACTAACTATGGCTACACCTTC; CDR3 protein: CASSSRATNYGYTF
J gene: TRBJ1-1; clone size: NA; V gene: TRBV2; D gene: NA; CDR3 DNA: TGTGCCAGCAAATGGGTTCCGAACACTGAAGCTTTCTTT; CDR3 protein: CASKWVPNTEAFF
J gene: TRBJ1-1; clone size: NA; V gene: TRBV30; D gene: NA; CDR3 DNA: TGTGCCTGGAGTGTACGGATGAATGGGGCTGAAGCTTTCTTT; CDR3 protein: CAWSVRMNGAEAFF
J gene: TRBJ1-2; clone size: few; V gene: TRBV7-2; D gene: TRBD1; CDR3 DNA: TGTGCCAGCAGCTTAGAGGGGGCAGGGGGCGGCCTGAACTATGGCTACACCTTC; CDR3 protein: CASSLEGAGGGLNYGYTF
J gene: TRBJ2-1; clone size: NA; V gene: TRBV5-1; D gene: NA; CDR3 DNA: TGCGCCAGCAAGGATAGCGATAACAATGAGCAGTTCTTC; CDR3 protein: CASKDSDNNEQFF
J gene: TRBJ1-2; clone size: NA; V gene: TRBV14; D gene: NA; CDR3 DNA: TGTGCCAGCAGCCAGGCCCGGACTGACAGAGACTATAACTATGGCTACACCTTC; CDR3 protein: CASSQARTDRDYNYGYTF
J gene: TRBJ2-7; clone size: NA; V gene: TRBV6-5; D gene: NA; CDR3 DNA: TGTGCCAGCAGGCGGGCAGGGCCCTACGAGCAGTACTTC; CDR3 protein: CASRRAGPYEQYF
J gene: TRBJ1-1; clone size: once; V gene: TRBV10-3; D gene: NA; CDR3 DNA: TGTGCCATCAGTGATATACAAAACATGAACACTGAAGCTTTCTTT; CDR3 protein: CAISDIQNMNTEAFF
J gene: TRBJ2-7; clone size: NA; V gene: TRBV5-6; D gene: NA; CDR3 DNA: TGTGCCAGCAGCCGCTTCGGGGGGCGAATGGAGCAGTACTTC; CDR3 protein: CASSRFGGRMEQYF
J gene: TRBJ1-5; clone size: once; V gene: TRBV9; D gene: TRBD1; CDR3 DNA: TGTGCCAGCAGCATGGGACAGGATCCTCAGCCCCAGCATTTT; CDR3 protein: CASSMGQDPQPQHF
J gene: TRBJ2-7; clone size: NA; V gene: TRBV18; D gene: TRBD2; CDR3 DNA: TGTGCCAGCTCTCAAGGCCCGGGGGGTTTGGTTCACGAGCAGTACTTC; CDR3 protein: CASSQGPGGLVHEQYF